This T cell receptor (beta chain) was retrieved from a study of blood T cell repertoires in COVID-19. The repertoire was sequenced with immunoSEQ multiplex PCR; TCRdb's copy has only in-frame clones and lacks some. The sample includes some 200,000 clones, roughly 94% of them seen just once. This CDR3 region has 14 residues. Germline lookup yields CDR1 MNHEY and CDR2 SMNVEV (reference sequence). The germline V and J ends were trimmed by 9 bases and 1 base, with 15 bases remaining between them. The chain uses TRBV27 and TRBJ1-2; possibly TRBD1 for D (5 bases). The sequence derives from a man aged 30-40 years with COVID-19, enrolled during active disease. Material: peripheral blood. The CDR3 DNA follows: TGTGCCAGGATACCCGCAGGGAATAACTATGGCTACACCTTC. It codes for CARIPAGNNYGYTF.